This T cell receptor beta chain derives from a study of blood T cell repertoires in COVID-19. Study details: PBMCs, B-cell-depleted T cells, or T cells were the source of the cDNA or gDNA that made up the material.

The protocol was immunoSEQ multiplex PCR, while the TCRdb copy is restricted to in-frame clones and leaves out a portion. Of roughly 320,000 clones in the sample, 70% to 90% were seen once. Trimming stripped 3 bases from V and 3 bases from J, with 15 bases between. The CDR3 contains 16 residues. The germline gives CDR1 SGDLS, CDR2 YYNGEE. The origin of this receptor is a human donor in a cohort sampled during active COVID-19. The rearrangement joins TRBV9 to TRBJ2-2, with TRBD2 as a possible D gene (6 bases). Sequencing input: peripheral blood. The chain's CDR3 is CASSARSGEYTGELFF. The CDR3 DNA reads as TGTGCCAGCAGCGCTCGGTCGGGGGAGTACACCGGGGAGCTGTTTTTT.